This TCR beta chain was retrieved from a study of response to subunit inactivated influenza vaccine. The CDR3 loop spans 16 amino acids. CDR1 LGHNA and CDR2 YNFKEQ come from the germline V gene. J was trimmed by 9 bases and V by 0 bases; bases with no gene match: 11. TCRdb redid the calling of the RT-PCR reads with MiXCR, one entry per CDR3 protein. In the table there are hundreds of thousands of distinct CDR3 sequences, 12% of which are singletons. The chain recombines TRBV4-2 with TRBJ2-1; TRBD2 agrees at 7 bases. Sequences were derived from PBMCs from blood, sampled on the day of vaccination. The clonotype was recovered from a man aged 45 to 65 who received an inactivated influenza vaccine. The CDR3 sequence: CASSQDPAGNRGEQFF. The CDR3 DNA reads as TGTGCCAGCAGCCAAGATCCAGCGGGAAATAGAGGTGAGCAGTTCTTC.